This T cell receptor (beta chain) was observed in a study of cytomegalovirus exposure and HLA in healthy donors. The CDR3 totals 17 residues. Germline CDR1 reads MGHRA; CDR2 reads YSYEKL. V trimming: 1 base; J trimming: 1 base; junction bases outside the gene matches: 9. This PCR relied on a set of 60 Vbeta primers and 13 Jbeta primers. Measured with immunoSEQ multiplex PCR; TCRdb has only the in-frame clones, and not every one. The top ten clones hold over 2% of a sample with some 150,000 clones, under 85% of them seen once. This receptor was obtained from a human donor in good health. The chain uses TRBV4-1 and TRBJ2-7, with TRBD1 matching 8 bases. Sample: PBMCs. Written as DNA, the CDR3 is TGCGCCAGCAGCCAAGGGGGACAGGCAAAACCGTCCTACGAGCAGTACTTC. Amino acid sequence: CASSQGGQAKPSYEQYF.